This T cell receptor beta chain was obtained from a study of T-cell reconstitution after alpha-beta-depleted transplantation in children. Points from the study as a whole: A year had passed since transplant, and T-cell counts and diversity by then came mostly from newly produced T cells. The study traced high day-60 TCRbeta diversity in some patients to surviving recipient T cells and thymic progenitors. There were reportedly several hundred expanded graft clones from which alpha-beta T cells came about two months after transplant.

It was with unique molecular identifiers that the TCRbeta library was prepared. Each CDR3 protein is one row after TCRdb ran MiXCR on the PCR reads. The data show 2,500 to 3,500 distinct CDR3 sequences, under 25% seen once. Many counts were recorded for this clonotype. Its antigen is unidentified. Trimming cost V 4 bases and J 2 bases; bases outside gene matches: 11. This CDR3 region has 19 residues. CDR1 and CDR2 from the germline V gene are SEHNR and FQNEAQ (reference sequence). The chain combines TRBV7-9 with TRBJ2-1; 13 positions match TRBD2. The sample in question was PBMCs, mostly from graft donor cells, obtained 60 days after TCRalphabeta/CD19-depleted stem cell transplant. The TCR was taken from a female patient younger than 18 who had a stem cell transplant for acute lymphoblastic leukemia, so the T cells may come from the graft donor. In DNA form, the CDR3 reads TGTGCCAGCAGCTCTTCACTAGCGGGAGGGCCCACGCCCTACAATGAGCAGTTCTTC. It encodes CASSSSLAGGPTPYNEQFF.